Sequencing of this TCR beta chain was carried out in a study of post-analysis software for immune sequencing data. The germline V and J ends were trimmed by 6 bases and 6 bases, with 15 bases remaining between them. The CDR3 covers 14 residues. Study-wide results and caveats: In patients, five or six TRBV segments were more frequent than in controls, with TRBV5-6, TRBV5-1 and TRBV20-1 among them.

Concerning this clonotype: Its target is not known.

Incorporated into the TCR beta cDNA libraries were unique molecular identifiers, which served to reduce PCR and sequencing biases. With about 0.9 to 11 million T cells as the source, roughly 0.5 million cDNA molecules resulted. Via MiXCR, TCRdb re-called the PCR reads, giving one row per CDR3 protein. Among more than 500,000 distinct CDR3 sequences listed, roughly 34% were seen once. The chain uses TRBV12-3 or TRBV12-4 and TRBJ2-1, with D possibly TRBD2 on 6 matching bases. Specimen: blood. This TCR was sampled from a girl aged 2-17 years with multiple sclerosis. CDR3: CASSGLRASNEQFF. The DNA for the CDR3 is TGTGCCAGCAGCGGACTAAGAGCGTCCAATGAGCAGTTCTTC.